This TCR beta chain was found in a study of identical twins. Regarding the study as a whole: Zero-insertion findings could be partly confounded by invariant cells (MAIT and iNKT cells). Out-of-frame beta sequences exhibited a weaker degree of excess twin sharing.

Trimming shortened V by 3 bases and J by 5 bases, and 23 bases separated the two germline ends. The CDR3 consists of 18 residues. Germline values: CDR1 SNHLY, CDR2 FYNNEI. Addition of a universal primer site occurred through template switching, and cDNA carried unique molecular identifiers. Via MiXCR, TCRdb re-called the 5' RACE reads, giving one row per CDR3 protein. This table has around 160,000 distinct CDR3 sequences, around 3.6% appearing once. In its sample, this clonotype was seen many times. The antigen remains undetermined. The V and J genes are TRBV2 and TRBJ2-1; the D is unclear. The sequence came from a man younger than 30 in good health. The source material was memory T cells sorted from blood. CDR3 DNA: TGTGCCAGCAGTGATAAGGTTCCCTCCCTAGTGGGTAACAATGAGCAGTTCTTC. Translation gives CASSDKVPSLVGNNEQFF.